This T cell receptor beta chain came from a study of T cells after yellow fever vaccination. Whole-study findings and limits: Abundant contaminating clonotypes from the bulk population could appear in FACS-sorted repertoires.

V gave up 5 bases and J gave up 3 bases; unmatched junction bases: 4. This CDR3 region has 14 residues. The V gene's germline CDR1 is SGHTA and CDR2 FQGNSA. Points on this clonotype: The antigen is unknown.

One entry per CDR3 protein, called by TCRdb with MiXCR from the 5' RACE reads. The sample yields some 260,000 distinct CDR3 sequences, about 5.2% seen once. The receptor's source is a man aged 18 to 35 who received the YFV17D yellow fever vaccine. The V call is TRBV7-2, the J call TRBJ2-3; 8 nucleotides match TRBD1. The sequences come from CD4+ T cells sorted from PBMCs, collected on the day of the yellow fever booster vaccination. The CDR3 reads CASSETGGTDTQYF. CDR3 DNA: TGTGCCAGCAGCGAAACAGGGGGAACAGATACGCAGTATTTT.